This T cell receptor beta chain was documented in a study of CXCR3-negative and CXCR3-positive naive CD8 T cells. Concerning this clonotype: As yet, its antigen is unknown.

CDR1 and CDR2 from the germline V gene are DFQATT and SNEGSKA (reference sequence). The CDR3 sequence is 12 residues long. In triplicate, each CD8+ T cell subset was sorted at some 300,000 cells per replicate. Regarding the study as a whole: Similar TRBV-TRBJ gene usage was seen in naive CXCR3-negative and CXCR3-positive cells, but not in memory cells. Naive subsets had comparable surface CD5, so TRB CDR3 properties gauged TCR strength.

The authors made the TRB cDNA libraries by 5' RACE using UMI labels. TCRdb reprocessed the 5' RACE reads, keeping one entry per CDR3 protein, no DNA. This sample's table reports about 45,000 distinct CDR3 sequences. This TCR was recovered from a human donor in good health. Some clones in this sample may be carry-over from other donors' samples. The sample consisted of memory CD8+ T cells from blood. The J gene is TRBJ2-7, the V gene TRBV20-1. The CDR3: CSARVESYEQYF.